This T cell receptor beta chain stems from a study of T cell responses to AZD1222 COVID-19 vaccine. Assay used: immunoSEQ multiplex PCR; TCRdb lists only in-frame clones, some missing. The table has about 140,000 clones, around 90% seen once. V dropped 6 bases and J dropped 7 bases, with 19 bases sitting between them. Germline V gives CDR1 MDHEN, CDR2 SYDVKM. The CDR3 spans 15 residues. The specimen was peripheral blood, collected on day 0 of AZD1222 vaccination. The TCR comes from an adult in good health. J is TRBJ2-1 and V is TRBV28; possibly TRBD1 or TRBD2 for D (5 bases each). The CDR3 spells CASSSSQGRGNEQFF. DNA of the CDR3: TGTGCCAGCAGCTCTAGCCAGGGAAGGGGTAATGAGCAGTTCTTC.